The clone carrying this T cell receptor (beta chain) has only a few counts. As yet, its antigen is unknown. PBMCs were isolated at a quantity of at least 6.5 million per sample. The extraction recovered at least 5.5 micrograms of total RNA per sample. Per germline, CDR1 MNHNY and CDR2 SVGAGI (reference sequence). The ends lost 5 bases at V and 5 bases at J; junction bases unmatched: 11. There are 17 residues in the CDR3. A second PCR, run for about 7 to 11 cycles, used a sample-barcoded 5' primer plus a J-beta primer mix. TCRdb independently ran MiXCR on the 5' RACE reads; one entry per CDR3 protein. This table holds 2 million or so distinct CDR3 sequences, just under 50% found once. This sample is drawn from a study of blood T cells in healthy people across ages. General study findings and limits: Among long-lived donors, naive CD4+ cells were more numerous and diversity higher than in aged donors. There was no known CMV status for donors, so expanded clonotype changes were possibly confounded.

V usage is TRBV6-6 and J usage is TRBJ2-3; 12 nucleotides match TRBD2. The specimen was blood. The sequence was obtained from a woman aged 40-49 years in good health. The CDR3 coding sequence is TGTGCCAGCAGTCTCCAATCTAGCGGGGGGGCCCAAGATACGCAGTATTTT. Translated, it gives CASSLQSSGGAQDTQYF.